These T cell receptor beta chains were read from a single sample in a study of blood T cell repertoires in COVID-19. Some clones are missing from TCRdb's copy, which holds only in-frame ones; the method was immunoSEQ multiplex PCR. Of about 140,000 clones in the sample, more than 65% are singletons; the top ten hold less than 4.5%. The sequencing sample was made of peripheral blood. The receptor source for this set is a man between 60 and 75 years old with acute or convalescent COVID-19. Both conserved end residues are part of each CDR3. D genes are given only for firm matches. Only some rows state a clone size, as once, few, many or a class for expanded clones.

few	TRBJ1-6	TRBV30	TRBD1	CAWSPRQGRANSPLHF
NA	TRBJ2-7	TRBV11-2	NA	CASSLSQASYEQYF
NA	TRBJ2-7	TRBV6-2/TRBV6-3	TRBD2	CASSGRVAGEYEQYF
NA	TRBJ2-5	TRBV6-6	NA	CASSPPLLPGPSETQYF
few	TRBJ2-5	TRBV7-6	NA	CASSPGASGSRGTQYF
NA	TRBJ2-3	TRBV28	TRBD2	CATEREPTDTQYF
NA	TRBJ2-7	TRBV12-3/TRBV12-4	NA	CASRTEYEQYF
NA	TRBJ2-3	TRBV7-9	NA	CASSLTAVNTDTQYF
NA	TRBJ2-7	TRBV21-1	NA	CASSKAGGGYEQYF
few	TRBJ2-7	TRBV2	TRBD2	CASSVQLAATYEQYF
few	TRBJ1-2	TRBV28	TRBD1	CASSSGQGLYGYTF
NA	TRBJ1-2	TRBV19	NA	CATSSAGRSYGYTF
many	TRBJ2-7	TRBV2	TRBD1	CASSPDRGLYEQYF
NA	TRBJ2-7	TRBV7-8	NA	CASSLVETPGSYEQYF
few	TRBJ2-7	TRBV7-8	TRBD2	CASSPSRTSGAAHEQYF
NA	TRBJ2-1	TRBV2	NA	CASSRALAYNEQFF
NA	TRBJ2-1	TRBV7-9	NA	CASSQSLAPDRQFF
NA	TRBJ2-7	TRBV3-1/TRBV3-2	TRBD1	CASSQSGGWDEQYF
NA	TRBJ2-1	TRBV29-1	NA	CSVEVPPRDNEQFF
NA	TRBJ1-2	TRBV18	TRBD1	CASSPGQGYGYTF
NA	TRBJ2-1	TRBV5-1	NA	CASSLQRGASNEQFF
NA	TRBJ2-2	TRBV5-4	NA	CASSPPGSGELFF
NA	TRBJ2-3	TRBV2	NA	CASMVSATDTQYF
NA	TRBJ2-3	TRBV18	TRBD2	CASSLSQGSSGSGTDTQYF
NA	TRBJ2-4	TRBV5-1	TRBD1	CASSLPGQGLNIQYF
few	TRBJ1-4	TRBV28	TRBD1	CASSLIGFGTALNEKLFF
NA	TRBJ1-4	TRBV5-6	NA	CASSLAGRNEKLFF
once	TRBJ1-2	TRBV6-2/TRBV6-3	TRBD1	CASSYQGQGARGYTF
few	TRBJ2-5	TRBV5-4	NA	CASSTQGAVETQYF
NA	TRBJ2-5	TRBV5-4	TRBD2	CASSLLAGEYQETQYF
NA	TRBJ2-1	TRBV13	NA	CASSSLRAGEQFF
NA	TRBJ2-5	TRBV13	TRBD2	CASSLGTSGFQETQYF
NA	TRBJ2-3	TRBV2	NA	CASKGSGDTQYF
NA	TRBJ2-1	TRBV4-1	NA	CASSQEAPSSYNEQFF
few	TRBJ2-7	TRBV6-6	TRBD1	CASSPGQGIYEQYF
NA	TRBJ2-1	TRBV27	TRBD2	CASKGPAGREQFF
few	TRBJ1-3	TRBV10-1	NA	CASSAGDGNTIYF
NA	TRBJ2-7	TRBV2	NA	CASSGGVAEQYF
NA	TRBJ1-1	TRBV19	NA	CASNGGLLNTEAFF
NA	TRBJ2-7	TRBV10-3	NA	CAISDGVGSGDEQYF
few	TRBJ1-2	TRBV9	NA	CASSVVLGGANYGYTF
NA	TRBJ1-3	TRBV3-1/TRBV3-2	NA	CASSPGNLGNTIYF
NA	TRBJ1-5	TRBV28	NA	CASSPGGRYNQPQHF
NA	TRBJ1-6	TRBV9	TRBD1	CASSVGGQGYSPLHF
NA	TRBJ2-1	TRBV7-6	TRBD2	CASSGTGTSVSYNEQFF
NA	TRBJ1-2	TRBV3-1/TRBV3-2	TRBD1	CASSLGGQSSYGYTF
NA	TRBJ2-7	TRBV13	TRBD2	CASSQGTSGTYEQYF
once	TRBJ2-2	TRBV2	NA	CASSLQGIANTGELFF
NA	TRBJ1-2	TRBV18	TRBD1	CASSPPGGQGVNGYTF
once	TRBJ2-7	TRBV11-1	NA	CASSAAGRPTYEQYF
once	TRBJ1-5	TRBV28	NA	CATRGEGGKSQPQHF
once	TRBJ2-3	TRBV28	TRBD1	CASIDQGVSTDTQYF
NA	TRBJ1-1	TRBV30	NA	CAWGRGTEAFF
NA	TRBJ1-2	TRBV9	NA	CASSVVPGDGYTF
NA	TRBJ2-7	TRBV9	NA	CASSVADRPYEQYF